This T cell receptor (beta chain) was documented in a study of blood T cell repertoires in COVID-19. Study overall: Italy, Spain and the United States were the sources of the convalescent and acute COVID-19 samples. PBMCs, B-cell-depleted T cells, or T cells were the source of the cDNA or gDNA that made up the material.

Individuals drawn from under 30 US areas were about 18 to 95 years old. Authors' processing steps: By means of reference gene primer amplification, nucleated cell counts were estimated. Clones were read by immunoSEQ multiplex PCR, and TCRdb kept only the in-frame ones, dropping some. V and J calls and clone size are as listed in that table; D and trimming were resolved from the DNA. In the table there are approximately 380,000 clones, approximately 91% of which are singletons. Germline V lookup: CDR1 SGHTA, CDR2 FQGNSA. The CDR3 length is 14 residues. On this clone: Its ends do not fully match the called genes, so a read error is possible.

This chain joins TRBV7-2 and TRBJ2-3; D is ambiguous. The clonotype originates from a woman aged 40 to 55 who had been exposed to COVID-19. Sequenced material: PBMCs or T cells enriched from blood (not recorded which). The CDR3 sequence is CASSLTSLGDAQYF. CDR3 bases: TGTGCCAGCAGCTTAACGTCCCTCGGAGATGCGCAGTATTTT.